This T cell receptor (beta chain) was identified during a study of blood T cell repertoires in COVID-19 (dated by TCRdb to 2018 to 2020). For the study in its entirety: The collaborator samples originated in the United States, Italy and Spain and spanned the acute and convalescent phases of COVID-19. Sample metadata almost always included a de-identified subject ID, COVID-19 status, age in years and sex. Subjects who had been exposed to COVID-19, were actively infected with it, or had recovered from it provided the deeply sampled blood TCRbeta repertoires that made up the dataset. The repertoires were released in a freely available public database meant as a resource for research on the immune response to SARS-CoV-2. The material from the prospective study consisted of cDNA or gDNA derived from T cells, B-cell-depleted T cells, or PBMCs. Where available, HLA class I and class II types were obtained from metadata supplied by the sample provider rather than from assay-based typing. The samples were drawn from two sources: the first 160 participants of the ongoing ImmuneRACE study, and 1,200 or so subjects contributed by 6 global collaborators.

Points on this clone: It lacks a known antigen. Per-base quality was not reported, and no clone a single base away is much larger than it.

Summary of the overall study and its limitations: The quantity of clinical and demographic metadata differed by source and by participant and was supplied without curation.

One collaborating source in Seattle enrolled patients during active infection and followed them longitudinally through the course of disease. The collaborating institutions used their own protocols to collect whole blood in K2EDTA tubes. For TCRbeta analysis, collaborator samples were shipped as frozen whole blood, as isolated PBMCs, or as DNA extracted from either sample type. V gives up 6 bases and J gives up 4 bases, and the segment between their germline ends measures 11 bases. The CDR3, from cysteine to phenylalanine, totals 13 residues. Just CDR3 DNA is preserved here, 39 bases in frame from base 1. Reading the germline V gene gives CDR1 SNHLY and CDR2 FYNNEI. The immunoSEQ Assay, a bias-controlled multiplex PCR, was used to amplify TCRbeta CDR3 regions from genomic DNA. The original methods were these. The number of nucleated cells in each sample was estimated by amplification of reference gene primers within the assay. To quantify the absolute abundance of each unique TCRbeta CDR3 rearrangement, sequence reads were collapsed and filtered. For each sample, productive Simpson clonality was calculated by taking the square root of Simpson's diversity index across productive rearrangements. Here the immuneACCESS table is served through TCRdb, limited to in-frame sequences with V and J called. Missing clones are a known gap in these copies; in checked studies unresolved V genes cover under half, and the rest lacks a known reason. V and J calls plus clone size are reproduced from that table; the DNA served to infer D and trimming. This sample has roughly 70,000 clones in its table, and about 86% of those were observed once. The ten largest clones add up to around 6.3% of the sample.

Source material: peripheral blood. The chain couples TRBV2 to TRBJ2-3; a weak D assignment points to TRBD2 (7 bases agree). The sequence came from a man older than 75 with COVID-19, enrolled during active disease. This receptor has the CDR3 CASSSGGADTQYF. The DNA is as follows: TGTGCCAGCAGCTCGGGGGGCGCAGATACGCAGTATTTT. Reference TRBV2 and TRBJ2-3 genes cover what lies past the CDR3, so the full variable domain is EPEVTQTPSHQVTQMGQEVILRCVPISNHLYFYWYRQILGQKVEFLVSFYNNEISEKSEIFDDQFSVERPDGSNFTLKIRSTKLEDSAMYFCASSSGGADTQYFGPGTRLTVL.